One and the same sample provided the 9 T cell receptor beta chains below, sequenced in a study of long-term antiretroviral therapy in people with HIV. The assay used was immunoSEQ (version v3.0), run at survey level. The repertoire was sequenced with immunoSEQ multiplex PCR; TCRdb's copy has only in-frame clones and lacks some. The sample holds tens of thousands of clones; 82% are singletons and the top ten take around 13%. Sequenced here: unsorted PBMCs, sampled 0.3 years after starting antiretroviral therapy. The receptors come from a man in his late teens or twenties with HIV.

The chain is built from TRBV18 and TRBJ2-7, with D possibly matching TRBD1 (5 bases). Trimming cost V 3 bases and J 5 bases, with 11 bases left between them. CDR1 is KGHSH and CDR2 is LQKENI in the germline V gene. There are 13 residues in the CDR3. The CDR3 nucleotides read TGTGCCAGCTCACCCTCCCAGGGTCACGAGCAGTACTTC. Protein sequence: CASSPSQGHEQYF.

The J gene is TRBJ2-5, the V gene TRBV5-1; TRBD1 agrees at 10 bases. CDR1 SGHRS and CDR2 YFSETQ come from the germline V gene. The CDR3 consists of 15 residues. V shed 2 bases, J shed 4 bases, and the junction held 5 bases outside the gene matches. The CDR3 nucleotides read TGCGCCAGCAGCTTAAAGGGACAGGGGTCAGAGACCCAGTACTTC. Encoded protein: CASSLKGQGSETQYF.

This sequence joins TRBV28 and TRBJ1-1, with TRBD1 identical over 7 bases. Trimming took 5 bases from V and 1 from J; bases not matched to a gene: 1. The V gene's germline CDR1 is MDHEN and CDR2 SYDVKM. The CDR3 covers 13 residues. The DNA of the CDR3 is TGTGCCAGCAGTAGACAGGGGAACACTGAAGCTTTCTTT. Its translation: CASSRQGNTEAFF. Drawing the rest from reference TRBV28 and TRBJ1-1, the complete variable domain is DVKVTQSSRYLVKRTGEKVFLECVQDMDHENMFWYRQDPGLGLRLIYFSYDVKMKEKGDIPEGYSVSREKKERFSLILESASTNQTSMYLCASSRQGNTEAFFGQGTRLTVV.

V gene TRBV5-6 combines with J gene TRBJ2-2, with TRBD2 matching 7 bases. The CDR3 is 15 residues long. CDR1 is SGHDT and CDR2 is YYEEEE in the germline V gene. Germline trimming cut 3 bases from V and 5 bases from J; bases unmatched to any gene: 7. CDR3 sequence (DNA): TGTGCCAGCAGCTCTGGACTAGTGGGGACCGGGGAGCTGTTTTTT. It encodes CASSSGLVGTGELFF.

The chain is built from TRBV4-1 and TRBJ2-5; a possible D gene is TRBD2 (6 bases). Trimming left V 3 bases short and J 0 bases short, with 11 bases between. Germline CDR1 MGHRA, CDR2 YSYEKL. CDR3 length: 15 amino acids. The chain's CDR3 is CASSHRRLDQETQYF. For the CDR3, the DNA is TGCGCCAGCAGCCACCGCAGACTAGACCAAGAGACCCAGTACTTC.

The chain carries TRBV27 and TRBJ1-6; the D gene is possibly TRBD1 (5 bases). CDR3 length equals 14 residues. Trimming cost V 8 bases and J 7 bases, with 15 bases left between them. The germline CDR1 and CDR2 sequences are MNHEY and SMNVEV (reference sequence). The CDR3 spells CASGLGGGNSPLHF. DNA for the CDR3: TGTGCCAGCGGGCTGGGGGGAGGAAATTCACCCCTCCACTTT.

This chain joins TRBV6-6 and TRBJ1-1, with D unresolved. Germline V CDR1 and CDR2: MNHNY, SVGAGI (reference sequence). CDR3 length: 11 amino acids. The germline V and J ends were trimmed by 9 bases and 3 bases, with 8 bases remaining between them. The CDR3: CASRADTEAFF. The CDR3 DNA follows: TGTGCCAGTCGCGCAGACACTGAAGCTTTCTTT.

CDR3 sequence: CASSPGQSTDTQYF. DNA of the CDR3: TGTGCCAGCAGCCCCGGACAGAGCACAGATACGCAGTATTTT. The rearrangement links TRBV7-3 to TRBJ2-3; possible D gene TRBD1, 6 bases. Germline CDR1 SGHTA, CDR2 FQGTGA. This CDR3 spans 14 amino acids. V was clipped by 5 bases and J by 0 bases, with 9 bases between them.

The genes are TRBV9 and TRBJ2-1; 7 bases fit TRBD2. The CDR3 covers 16 residues. CDR1 SGDLS and CDR2 YYNGEE come from the germline V gene. J lost 4 bases, V lost 4 bases, and 11 bases had no gene match. CDR3 sequence (DNA): TGTGCCAGCAGCTCGGGGGGTAGGGTCCGATACAATGAGCAGTTCTTC. It encodes CASSSGGRVRYNEQFF.